The text below deals with one TCR beta chain. The entry originates in a study of control samples from healthy donors and cancer patients. Germline loops: CDR1 SGHAT, CDR2 FQNNGV. The CDR3 extends over 15 amino acids. V shed 1 base and J 1 base; nucleotides not matched to a gene: 1. Some clones are missing from TCRdb's copy, which holds only in-frame ones; the method was immunoSEQ multiplex PCR. The sample carries some 80,000 clones, around 92% recorded once. The sequenced sample consisted of blood. The TCR originated in an older woman in good health. The chain carries TRBV11-2 and TRBJ2-7; TRBD2 matches at 10 bases. The CDR3 sequence: CASSLASGSSYEQYF. CDR3 nucleotides: TGTGCCAGCAGCTTAGCTAGCGGGAGTTCCTACGAGCAGTACTTC. Full variable domain (missing parts from reference TRBV11-2 and TRBJ2-7): EAGVAQSPRYKIIEKRQSVAFWCNPISGHATLYWYQQILGQGPKLLIQFQNNGVVDDSQLPKDRFSAERLKGVDSTLKIQPAKLEDSAVYLCASSLASGSSYEQYFGPGTRLTVT.